What follows is one T cell receptor (beta chain) and its context. This record belongs to a study of blood T cell repertoires in COVID-19. Across the study: The United States, Italy and Spain provided the acute and convalescent COVID-19 samples.

This CDR3 comprises 13 residues. V was clipped by 7 bases and J by 6 bases, with 13 bases between them. Germline values: CDR1 MDHEN, CDR2 SYDVKM. Only in-frame clones appear in the TCRdb table, and some are missing; sequencing was by immunoSEQ multiplex PCR. This sample has approximately 300,000 clones; 85% to 90% occur once, and the top ten carry 8% to 13%. The V call is TRBV28, the J call TRBJ2-1; D is possibly TRBD2 (5 bases). Sequenced sample: PBMCs or T cells enriched from blood (not recorded which). This clonotype was obtained from a woman aged 18-29 years who had recovered from COVID-19. CDR3 coding DNA: TGTGCCAGCACCATGGGAGTTTTCAATGAGCAGTTCTTC. Its translation: CASTMGVFNEQFF.